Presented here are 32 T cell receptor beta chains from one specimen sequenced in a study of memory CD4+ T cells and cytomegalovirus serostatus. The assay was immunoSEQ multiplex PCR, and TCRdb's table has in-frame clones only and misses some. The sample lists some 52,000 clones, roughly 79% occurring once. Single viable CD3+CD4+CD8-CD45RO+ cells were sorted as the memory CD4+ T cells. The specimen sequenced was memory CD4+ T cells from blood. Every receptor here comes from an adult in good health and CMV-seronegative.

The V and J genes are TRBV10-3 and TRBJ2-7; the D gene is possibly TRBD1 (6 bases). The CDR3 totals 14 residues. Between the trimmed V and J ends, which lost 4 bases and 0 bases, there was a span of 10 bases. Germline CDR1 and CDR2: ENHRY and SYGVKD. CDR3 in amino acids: CAISAGTSSYEQYF. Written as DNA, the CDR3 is TGTGCCATCAGTGCTGGGACAAGCTCCTACGAGCAGTACTTC.

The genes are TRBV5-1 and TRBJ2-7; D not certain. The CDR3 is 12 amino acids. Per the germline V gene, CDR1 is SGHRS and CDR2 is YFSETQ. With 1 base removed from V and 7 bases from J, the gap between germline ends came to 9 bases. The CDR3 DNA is TGCGCCAGCAGCTTGTCTTTCGCGGAGCAGTACTTC. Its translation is CASSLSFAEQYF.

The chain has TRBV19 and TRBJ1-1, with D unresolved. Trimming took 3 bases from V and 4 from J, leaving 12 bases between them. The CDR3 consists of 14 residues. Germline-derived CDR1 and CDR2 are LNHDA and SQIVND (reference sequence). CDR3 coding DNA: TGTGCCAGTAGTATCGGTCTTGAGGGCACTGAAGCTTTCTTT. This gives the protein CASSIGLEGTEAFF.

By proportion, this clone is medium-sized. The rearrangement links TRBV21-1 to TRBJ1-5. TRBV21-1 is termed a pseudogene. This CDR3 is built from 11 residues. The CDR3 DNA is TGTGCCAGCAGCGGACACCGGGACTGGCATTTT. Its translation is CASSGHRDWHF.

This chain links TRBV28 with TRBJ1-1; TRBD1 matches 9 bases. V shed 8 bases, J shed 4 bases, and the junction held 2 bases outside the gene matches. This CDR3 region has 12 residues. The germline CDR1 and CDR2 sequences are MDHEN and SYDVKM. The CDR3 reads CASVDRGTEAFF. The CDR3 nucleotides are TGTGCCAGCGTGGACAGGGGCACTGAAGCTTTCTTT. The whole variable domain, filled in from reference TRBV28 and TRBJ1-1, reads DVKVTQSSRYLVKRTGEKVFLECVQDMDHENMFWYRQDPGLGLRLIYFSYDVKMKEKGDIPEGYSVSREKKERFSLILESASTNQTSMYLCASVDRGTEAFFGQGTRLTVV.

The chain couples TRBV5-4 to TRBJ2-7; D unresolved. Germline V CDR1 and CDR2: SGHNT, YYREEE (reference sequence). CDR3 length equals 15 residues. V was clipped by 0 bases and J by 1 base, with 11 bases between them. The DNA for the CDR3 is TGTGCCAGCAGCTTGGAGTTAGGACCATCCTACGAGCAGTACTTC. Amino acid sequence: CASSLELGPSYEQYF.

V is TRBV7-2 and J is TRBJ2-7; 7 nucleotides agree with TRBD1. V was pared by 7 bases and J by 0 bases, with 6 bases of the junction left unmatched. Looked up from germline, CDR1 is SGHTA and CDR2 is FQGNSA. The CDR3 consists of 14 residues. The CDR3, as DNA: TGTGCCAGCACCGCCCGACAGGGCTCCTACGAGCAGTACTTC. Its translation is CASTARQGSYEQYF.

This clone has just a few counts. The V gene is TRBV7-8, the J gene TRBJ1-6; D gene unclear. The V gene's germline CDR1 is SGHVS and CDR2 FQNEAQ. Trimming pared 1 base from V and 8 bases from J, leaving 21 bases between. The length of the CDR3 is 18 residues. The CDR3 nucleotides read TGTGCCAGCAGCTTAGTGTTGGGTGGCAGGACTGGTGATTCACCCCTCCACTTT. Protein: CASSLVLGGRTGDSPLHF.

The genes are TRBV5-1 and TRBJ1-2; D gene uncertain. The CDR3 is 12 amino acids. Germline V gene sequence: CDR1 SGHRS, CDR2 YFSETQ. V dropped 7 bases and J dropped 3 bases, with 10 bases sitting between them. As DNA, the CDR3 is TGCGCCAGCCGCGGGCAGGACTATGGCTACACCTTC. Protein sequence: CASRGQDYGYTF.

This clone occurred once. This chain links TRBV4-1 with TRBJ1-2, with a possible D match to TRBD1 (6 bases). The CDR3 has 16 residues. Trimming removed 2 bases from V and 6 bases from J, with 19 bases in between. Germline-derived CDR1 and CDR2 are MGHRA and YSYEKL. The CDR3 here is CASSQLALQGRDGYTF. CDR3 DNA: TGCGCCAGCAGCCAATTGGCCCTACAGGGACGGGATGGCTACACCTTC.

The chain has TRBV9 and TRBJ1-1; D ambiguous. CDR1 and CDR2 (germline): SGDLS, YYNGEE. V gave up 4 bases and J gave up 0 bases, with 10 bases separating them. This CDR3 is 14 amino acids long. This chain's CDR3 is CASSPSGLNTEAFF. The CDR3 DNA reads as TGTGCCAGCAGCCCATCTGGGCTGAACACTGAAGCTTTCTTT. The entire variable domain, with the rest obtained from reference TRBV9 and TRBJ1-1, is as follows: DSGVTQTPKHLITATGQRVTLRCSPRSGDLSVYWYQQSLDQGLQFLIQYYNGEERAKGNILERFSAQQFPDLHSELNLSSLELGDSALYFCASSPSGLNTEAFFGQGTRLTVV.

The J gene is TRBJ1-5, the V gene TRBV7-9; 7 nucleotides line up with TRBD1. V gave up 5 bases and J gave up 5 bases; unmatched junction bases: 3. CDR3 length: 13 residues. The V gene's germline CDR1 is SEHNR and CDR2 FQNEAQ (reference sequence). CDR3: CASSPRGDQPQHF. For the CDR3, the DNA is TGTGCCAGCAGCCCCAGGGGGGATCAGCCCCAGCATTTT.

The CDR3 here is CASSPPWDPEAFF. The CDR3 DNA sequence: TGTGCCAGCAGCCCCCCCTGGGACCCTGAAGCTTTCTTT. The J gene is TRBJ1-1, the V gene TRBV7-2; D is possibly TRBD1 (5 bases). V lost 5 bases and J 6 bases, leaving 13 bases between the germline ends. The CDR3 covers 13 residues. CDR1 is SGHTA and CDR2 is FQGNSA in the germline V gene.

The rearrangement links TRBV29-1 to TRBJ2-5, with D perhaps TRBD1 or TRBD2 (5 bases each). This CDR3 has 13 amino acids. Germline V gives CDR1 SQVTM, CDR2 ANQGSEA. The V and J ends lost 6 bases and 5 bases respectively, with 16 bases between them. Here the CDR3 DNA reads TGCAGCGTCGCCGGGACCCCCCGGGAGACCCAGTACTTC. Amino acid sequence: CSVAGTPRETQYF.

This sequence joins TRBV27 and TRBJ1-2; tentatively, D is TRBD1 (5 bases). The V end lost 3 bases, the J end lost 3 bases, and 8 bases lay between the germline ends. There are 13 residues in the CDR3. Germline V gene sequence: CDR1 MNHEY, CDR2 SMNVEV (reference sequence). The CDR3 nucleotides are TGTGCCAGCAGTTTTAAGGGACACTATGGCTACACCTTC. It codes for CASSFKGHYGYTF.

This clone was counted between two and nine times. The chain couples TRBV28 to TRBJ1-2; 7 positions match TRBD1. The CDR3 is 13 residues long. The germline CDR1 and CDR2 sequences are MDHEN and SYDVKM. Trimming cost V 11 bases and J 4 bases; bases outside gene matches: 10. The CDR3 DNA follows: TGTGCCTATAGCAGGGGGTACGGCTATGGCTACACCTTC. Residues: CAYSRGYGYGYTF.

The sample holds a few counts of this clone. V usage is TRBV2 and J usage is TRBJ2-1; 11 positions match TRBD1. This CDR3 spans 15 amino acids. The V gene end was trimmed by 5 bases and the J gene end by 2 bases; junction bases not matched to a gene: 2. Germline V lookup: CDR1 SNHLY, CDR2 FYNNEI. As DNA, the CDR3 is TGTGCCAGCAGTCCGGACAGGGGGCCCTACAATGAGCAGTTCTTC. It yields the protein CASSPDRGPYNEQFF. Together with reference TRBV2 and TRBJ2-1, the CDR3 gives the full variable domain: EPEVTQTPSHQVTQMGQEVILRCVPISNHLYFYWYRQILGQKVEFLVSFYNNEISEKSEIFDDQFSVERPDGSNFTLKIRSTKLEDSAMYFCASSPDRGPYNEQFFGPGTRLTVL.

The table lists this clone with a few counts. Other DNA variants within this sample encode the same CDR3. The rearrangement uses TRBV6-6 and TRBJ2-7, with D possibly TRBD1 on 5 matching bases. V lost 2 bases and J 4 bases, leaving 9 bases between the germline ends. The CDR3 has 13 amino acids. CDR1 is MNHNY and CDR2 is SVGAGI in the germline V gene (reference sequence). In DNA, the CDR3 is TGTGCCAGCAGTTACGACAGTTCTTACGAGCAGTACTTC. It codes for CASSYDSSYEQYF.

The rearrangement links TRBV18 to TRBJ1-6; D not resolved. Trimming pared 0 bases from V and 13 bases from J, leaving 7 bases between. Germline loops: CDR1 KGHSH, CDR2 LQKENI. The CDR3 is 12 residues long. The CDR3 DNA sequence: TGTGCCAGCTCACCACCGTCGATGCCCCTCCACTTT. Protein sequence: CASSPPSMPLHF.

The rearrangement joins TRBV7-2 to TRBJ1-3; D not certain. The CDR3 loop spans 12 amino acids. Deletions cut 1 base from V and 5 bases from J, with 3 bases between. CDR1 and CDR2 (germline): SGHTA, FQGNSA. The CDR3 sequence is CASSLERNTIYF. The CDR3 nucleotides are TGTGCCAGCAGCTTAGAGCGAAACACCATATATTTT. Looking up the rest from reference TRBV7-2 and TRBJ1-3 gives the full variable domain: GAGVSQSPSNKVTEKGKDVELRCDPISGHTALYWYRQSLGQGLEFLIYFQGNSAPDKSGLPSDRFSAERTGGSVSTLTIQRTQQEDSAVYLCASSLERNTIYFGEGSWLTVV.

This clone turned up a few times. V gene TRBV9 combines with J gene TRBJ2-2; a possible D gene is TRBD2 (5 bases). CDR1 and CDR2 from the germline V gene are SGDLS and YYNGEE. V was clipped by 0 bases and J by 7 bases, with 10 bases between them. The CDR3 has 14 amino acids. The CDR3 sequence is CASSVVAADGELFF. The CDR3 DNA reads TGTGCCAGCAGCGTAGTAGCAGCGGACGGGGAGCTGTTTTTT.

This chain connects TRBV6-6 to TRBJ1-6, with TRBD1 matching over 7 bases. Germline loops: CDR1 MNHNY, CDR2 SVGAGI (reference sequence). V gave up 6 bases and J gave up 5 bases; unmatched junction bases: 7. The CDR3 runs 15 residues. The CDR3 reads CASSYRQGDNSPLHF. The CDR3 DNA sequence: TGTGCCAGCAGCTACCGGCAGGGGGATAATTCACCCCTCCACTTT.

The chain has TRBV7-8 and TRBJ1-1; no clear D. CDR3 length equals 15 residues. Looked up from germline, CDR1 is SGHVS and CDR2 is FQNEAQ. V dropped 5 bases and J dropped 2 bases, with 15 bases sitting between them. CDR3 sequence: CASSPGFLLNTEAFF. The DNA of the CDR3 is TGTGCCAGCAGCCCGGGCTTCCTCCTTAACACTGAAGCTTTCTTT.

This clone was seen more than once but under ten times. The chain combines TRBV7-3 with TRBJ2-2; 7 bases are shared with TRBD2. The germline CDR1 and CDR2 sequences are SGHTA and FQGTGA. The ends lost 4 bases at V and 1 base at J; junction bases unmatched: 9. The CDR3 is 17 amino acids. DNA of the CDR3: TGTGCCAGCAGCTCCGCCGGGGGGACGGTGAACACCGGGGAGCTGTTTTTT. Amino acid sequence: CASSSAGGTVNTGELFF.

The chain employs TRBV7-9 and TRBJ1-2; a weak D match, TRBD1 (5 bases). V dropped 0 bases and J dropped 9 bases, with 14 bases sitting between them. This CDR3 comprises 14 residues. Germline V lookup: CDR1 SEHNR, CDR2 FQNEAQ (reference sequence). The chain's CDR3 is CASSLAPAGKSYTF. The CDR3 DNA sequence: TGTGCCAGCAGCTTAGCGCCAGCAGGGAAAAGCTACACCTTC.

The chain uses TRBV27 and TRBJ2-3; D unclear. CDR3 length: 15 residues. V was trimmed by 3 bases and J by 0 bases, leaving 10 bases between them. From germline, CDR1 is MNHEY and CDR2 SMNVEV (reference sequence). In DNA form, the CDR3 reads TGTGCCAGCAGTTTGACATTTTCTAGCACAGATACGCAGTATTTT. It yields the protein CASSLTFSSTDTQYF.

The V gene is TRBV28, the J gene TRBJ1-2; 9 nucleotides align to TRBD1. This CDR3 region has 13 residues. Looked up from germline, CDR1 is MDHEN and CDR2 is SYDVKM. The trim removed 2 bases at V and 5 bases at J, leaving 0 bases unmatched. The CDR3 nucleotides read TGTGCCAGCAGTTTAGGACAGGGGTATGGCTACACCTTC. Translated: CASSLGQGYGYTF.

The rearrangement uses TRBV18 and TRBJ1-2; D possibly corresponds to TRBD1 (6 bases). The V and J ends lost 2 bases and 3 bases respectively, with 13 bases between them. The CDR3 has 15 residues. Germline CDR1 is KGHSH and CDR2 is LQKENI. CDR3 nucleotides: TGTGCCAGCTCACCAAGTCCAGGGGTGGACTATGGCTACACCTTC. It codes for CASSPSPGVDYGYTF. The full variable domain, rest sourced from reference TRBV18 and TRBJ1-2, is NAGVMQNPRHLVRRRGQEARLRCSPMKGHSHVYWYRQLPEEGLKFMVYLQKENIIDESGMPKERFSAEFPKEGPSILRIQQVVRGDSAAYFCASSPSPGVDYGYTFGSGTRLTVV.

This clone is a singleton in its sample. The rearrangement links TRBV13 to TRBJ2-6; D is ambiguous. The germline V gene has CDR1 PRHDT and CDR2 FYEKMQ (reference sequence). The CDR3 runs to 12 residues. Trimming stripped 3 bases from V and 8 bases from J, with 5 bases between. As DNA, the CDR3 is TGTGCCAGCAGCTTCCCATCCAACGTCCTGACTTTC. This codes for CASSFPSNVLTF.

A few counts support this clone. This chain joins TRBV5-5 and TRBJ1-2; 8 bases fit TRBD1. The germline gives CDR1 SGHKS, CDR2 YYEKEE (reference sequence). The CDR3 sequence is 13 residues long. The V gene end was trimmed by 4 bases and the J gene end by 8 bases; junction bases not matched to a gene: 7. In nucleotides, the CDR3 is TGTGCCAGCAGCCCGGACAGGGTTATAGGCTACACCTTC. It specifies CASSPDRVIGYTF.

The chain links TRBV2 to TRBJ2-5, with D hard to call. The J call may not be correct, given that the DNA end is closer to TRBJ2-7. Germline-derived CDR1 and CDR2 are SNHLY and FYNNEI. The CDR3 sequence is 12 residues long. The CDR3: CASRRSSYEQYF. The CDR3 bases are TGTGCCAGCCGACGTAGCTCCTACGAGCAGTACTTC.

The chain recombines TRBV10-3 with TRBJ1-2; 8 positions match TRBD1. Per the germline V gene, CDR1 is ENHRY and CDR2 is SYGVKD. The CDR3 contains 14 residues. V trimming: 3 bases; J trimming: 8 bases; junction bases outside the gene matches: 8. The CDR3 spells CAISDTTGGWGYTF. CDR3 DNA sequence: TGTGCCATCAGTGATACCACAGGGGGTTGGGGCTACACCTTC.